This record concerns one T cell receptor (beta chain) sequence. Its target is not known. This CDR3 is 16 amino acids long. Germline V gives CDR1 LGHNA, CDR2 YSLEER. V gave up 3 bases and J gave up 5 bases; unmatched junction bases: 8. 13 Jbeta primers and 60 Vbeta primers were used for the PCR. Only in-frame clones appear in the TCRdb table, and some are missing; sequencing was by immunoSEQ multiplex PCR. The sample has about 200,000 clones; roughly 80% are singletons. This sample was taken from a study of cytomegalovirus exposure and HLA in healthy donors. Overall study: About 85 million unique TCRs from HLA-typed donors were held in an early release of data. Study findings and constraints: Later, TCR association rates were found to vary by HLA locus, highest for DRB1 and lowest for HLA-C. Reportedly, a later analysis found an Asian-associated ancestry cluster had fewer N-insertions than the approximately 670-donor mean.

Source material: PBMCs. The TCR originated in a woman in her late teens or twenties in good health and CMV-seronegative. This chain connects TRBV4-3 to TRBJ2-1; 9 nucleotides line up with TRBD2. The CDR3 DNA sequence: TGCGCCAGCAGCCACATCCCGGGACTAGCAAACAATGAGCAGTTCTTC. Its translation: CASSHIPGLANNEQFF.